What follows are 23 T cell receptor beta chains derived from one specimen sequenced in a study of T cell changes during pregnancy in multiple sclerosis. Assay used: immunoSEQ multiplex PCR; TCRdb lists only in-frame clones, some missing. The sample has roughly 69,000 clones, 80% to 95% seen once; the top ten hold approximately 1.4%. Sequenced material: peripheral blood, taken in the second trimester of pregnancy. The receptors were gathered from a female donor with multiple sclerosis, enrolled in a pregnancy study.

The table lists this clone with a count of one. The V call is TRBV10-3, the J call TRBJ1-1, with D possibly being TRBD1 (5 bases). The CDR3 length is 13 residues. Germline V CDR1 and CDR2: ENHRY, SYGVKD. Trimming took 4 bases from V and 7 from J, leaving 13 bases between them. The CDR3 sequence is CAISVGGVNEAFF. Written as DNA, the CDR3 is TGTGCCATCAGTGTGGGAGGGGTAAATGAAGCTTTCTTT.

The V and J genes are TRBV5-6 and TRBJ1-1, with no clear D. Germline V CDR1 and CDR2: SGHDT, YYEEEE. The CDR3 is made up of 15 amino acids. Trimming pared 4 bases from V and 0 bases from J, leaving 13 bases between. The CDR3 sequence: CASSHTPSMNTEAFF. In nucleotides, the CDR3 is TGTGCCAGCAGCCACACCCCCAGTATGAACACTGAAGCTTTCTTT.

The table lists this clone with a few counts. The chain employs TRBV7-2 and TRBJ2-3, with 7 nucleotides matching TRBD2. This CDR3 spans 16 amino acids. The junction had 8 bases not matched to a gene; V was cut back by 1 base and J by 4 bases. From germline, CDR1 is SGHTA and CDR2 FQGNSA. CDR3 protein: CASSLGPGGSSDTQYF. CDR3 sequence (DNA): TGTGCCAGCAGCTTAGGTCCCGGGGGGAGCTCAGATACGCAGTATTTT.

CDR3 amino acids: CASSGSGTSGGTSYEQYF. The CDR3, as DNA: TGTGCCAGCAGCGGTTCCGGGACTAGCGGGGGGACCAGCTACGAGCAGTACTTC. The rearrangement joins TRBV7-9 to TRBJ2-7; TRBD2 matches at 15 bases. The trim removed 5 bases at V and 3 bases at J, leaving 11 bases unmatched. The CDR3 consists of 18 residues. Germline V gene sequence: CDR1 SEHNR, CDR2 FQNEAQ (reference sequence).

The sample holds one count of this clone. This rearrangement joins TRBV7-2 to TRBJ1-6, with a possible D match to TRBD1 (5 bases). V was pared by 3 bases and J by 10 bases, with 16 bases between. Germline V gene data show CDR1 as SGHTA and CDR2 as FQGNSA. The CDR3 contains 15 residues. CDR3 residues: CASSFAQGIGSPLHF. The CDR3 bases are TGTGCCAGCAGCTTCGCCCAGGGCATTGGGTCACCCCTCCACTTT.

This clone has a handful of counts. This sequence joins TRBV7-6 and TRBJ1-1; D uncertain. Germline CDR1 and CDR2: SGHVS and FNYEAQ. The V end was cut by 5 bases, the J end by 3 bases, with 16 bases between. This CDR3 is 15 amino acids long. CDR3 DNA: TGTGCCAGCAGCCGTTCCGGGAACGTCGACACTGAAGCTTTCTTT. Protein: CASSRSGNVDTEAFF.

V is TRBV19 and J is TRBJ1-5, with D possibly being TRBD1 (5 bases). The CDR3 spans 15 residues. The germline gives CDR1 LNHDA, CDR2 SQIVND (reference sequence). V was clipped by 3 bases and J by 0 bases, with 9 bases between them. The CDR3 DNA is TGTGCCAGTAGTATCCGGGGGATTAGCAATCAGCCCCAGCATTTT. Amino acids: CASSIRGISNQPQHF.

The chain combines TRBV2 with TRBJ2-7, with D possibly matching TRBD2 (6 bases). This CDR3 region has 12 residues. V was pared by 4 bases and J by 10 bases, with 14 bases between. Germline CDR1 is SNHLY and CDR2 is FYNNEI. CDR3 in DNA: TGTGCCAGCAGTGTCCGACCGGGGGTACAGTACTTC. Amino acids: CASSVRPGVQYF.

V gene TRBV5-1 combines with J gene TRBJ2-2; 11 bases align to TRBD1. The length of the CDR3 is 15 residues. The V gene end was trimmed by 6 bases and the J gene end by 4 bases; junction bases not matched to a gene: 5. Germline-derived CDR1 and CDR2 are SGHRS and YFSETQ. The chain's CDR3 is CASNAGTGGTGELFF. DNA of the CDR3: TGCGCCAGCAACGCCGGGACAGGGGGCACCGGGGAGCTGTTTTTT.

V and J are TRBV4-2 and TRBJ2-5, with 10 bases that match TRBD2. V lost 4 bases and J lost 3; bases outside the gene matches: 2. The CDR3 is 14 amino acids. Germline V gives CDR1 LGHNA, CDR2 YNFKEQ. CDR3 loop: CASSLAGGEETQYF. The CDR3 region has the DNA TGTGCCAGCAGCCTAGCGGGGGGCGAAGAGACCCAGTACTTC.

This clone has only one observation. V gene TRBV27 combines with J gene TRBJ1-6, with D perhaps TRBD1 (5 bases). Between the trimmed V and J ends, which lost 5 bases and 7 bases, there was a span of 12 bases. The CDR3 extends over 14 amino acids. CDR1 and CDR2 from the germline V gene are MNHEY and SMNVEV (reference sequence). CDR3 amino acids: CASSDRKSNSPLHF. As DNA, the CDR3 is TGTGCCAGCAGTGACAGAAAATCAAATTCACCCCTCCACTTT.

The V and J genes are TRBV9 and TRBJ1-1, with TRBD1 as a possible D gene (5 bases). Trimming removed 3 bases at V and 0 bases at J, with 15 bases between. Germline CDR1 is SGDLS and CDR2 is YYNGEE. The CDR3 is made up of 16 amino acids. CDR3 region: CASSAEGREVNTEAFF. Here the CDR3 DNA reads TGTGCCAGCAGCGCCGAGGGCAGGGAGGTGAACACTGAAGCTTTCTTT.

This clone was observed a single time. This sequence joins TRBV7-2 and TRBJ2-5; TRBD2 matches at 11 bases. Losses at the gene ends were 3 bases for V and 5 bases for J; bases not matched to a gene: 5. Germline V gene data show CDR1 as SGHTA and CDR2 as FQGNSA. The CDR3 is 15 amino acids. CDR3: CASSFSGRAGETQYF. In nucleotides, the CDR3 is TGTGCCAGCAGCTTTAGCGGGAGGGCCGGGGAGACCCAGTACTTC.

The chain is built from TRBV6-4 and TRBJ2-7, with 11 bases that match TRBD2. The CDR3 runs 17 residues. CDR1 is MRHNA, CDR2 SNTAGT, per germline. Trimming removed 4 bases from V and 2 bases from J; junction bases left unmatched: 10. The CDR3 nucleotides are TGTGCCAGCAGTGTCGCGAGACTAGCGGGACTTACCTACGAGCAGTACTTC. It yields the protein CASSVARLAGLTYEQYF.

V gene TRBV7-2 combines with J gene TRBJ2-5, with D unresolved. Germline CDR1 reads SGHTA; CDR2 reads FQGNSA. Trimming removed 4 bases from V and 1 base from J, with 13 bases in between. This CDR3 contains 15 residues. Here the CDR3 reads CASSSSSTIQETQYF. The CDR3 nucleotides are TGTGCCAGCAGCTCCTCCAGTACGATCCAAGAGACCCAGTACTTC.

This chain links TRBV5-1 with TRBJ2-7; tentatively, D is TRBD1 (6 bases). This CDR3 comprises 14 residues. Germline CDR1 and CDR2: SGHRS and YFSETQ. V dropped 0 bases and J dropped 2 bases, with 9 bases sitting between them. The CDR3 DNA sequence: TGCGCCAGCAGCTTGGTTGCAGGGGCCTACGAGCAGTACTTC. Translated, it gives CASSLVAGAYEQYF.

V is TRBV9 and J is TRBJ2-1; weak D call: TRBD1 (6 bases). The CDR3 is 14 residues long. Trimming pared 3 bases from V and 7 bases from J, leaving 14 bases between. The V gene's germline CDR1 is SGDLS and CDR2 YYNGEE. CDR3 DNA: TGTGCCAGCAGCGGCCTTCAGGGGCGGAATGAGCAGTTCTTC. Encoded protein: CASSGLQGRNEQFF.

This clone was seen a few times. The chain links TRBV6-4 to TRBJ2-2, with 10 bases lining up with TRBD2. Germline trimming cut 5 bases from V and 4 bases from J; bases unmatched to any gene: 7. This CDR3 spans 16 amino acids. Germline values: CDR1 MRHNA, CDR2 SNTAGT. The CDR3 coding sequence is TGTGCCAGCAGTATCCTAGCGGGAGCGGGCACCGGGGAGCTGTTTTTT. Translation gives CASSILAGAGTGELFF.

J is TRBJ2-7 and V is TRBV25-1; D is undetermined. Looked up from germline, CDR1 is MGHDK and CDR2 is SYGVNS. Trimming shortened V by 1 base and J by 6 bases, and 16 bases separated the two germline ends. The CDR3 contains 15 residues. CDR3 bases: TGTGCCAGCAGTGAATTTTCCTTAAGATCGGGCGAGCAGTACTTC. This gives the protein CASSEFSLRSGEQYF.

V and J are TRBV19 and TRBJ2-5; TRBD2 is a possible D gene (6 bases). CDR3 length equals 15 residues. Germline values: CDR1 LNHDA, CDR2 SQIVND (reference sequence). V lost 5 bases to trimming and J lost 4 bases, with 17 bases between them. CDR3 DNA sequence: TGTGCCAGTAGTCAAAGTGGGGTGGAGGGAGAGACCCAGTACTTC. This encodes CASSQSGVEGETQYF.

The CDR3, as DNA: TGTGCCAGCAGCGTCCTCGATACGGAGCCCTCCTACGAGCAGTACTTC. Amino acids: CASSVLDTEPSYEQYF. This rearrangement joins TRBV4-2 to TRBJ2-7; no definite D call. V was pared by 5 bases and J by 0 bases, with 17 bases between. CDR3 length: 16 amino acids. Per the germline V gene, CDR1 is LGHNA and CDR2 is YNFKEQ.

The chain combines TRBV27 with TRBJ2-1, with a weak D call TRBD2 (5 bases). Germline assignment: CDR1 MNHEY and CDR2 SMNVEV (reference sequence). The CDR3 is made up of 15 amino acids. Trimming stripped 2 bases from V and 6 bases from J, with 14 bases between. The CDR3 protein is CASSLRGFLGNEQFF. DNA for the CDR3: TGTGCCAGCAGTTTAAGAGGGTTTCTAGGCAATGAGCAGTTCTTC.

This clone was counted between two and nine times. The chain carries TRBV5-1 and TRBJ2-1; 10 nucleotides line up with TRBD1. The CDR3 runs 16 residues. V was clipped by 4 bases and J by 4 bases; unmatched bases: 8. Germline CDR1 SGHRS, CDR2 YFSETQ. The CDR3 sequence is CASSGEGTGAYNEQFF. CDR3 coding DNA: TGCGCCAGCAGCGGGGAGGGGACAGGGGCATACAATGAGCAGTTCTTC.